This T cell receptor beta chain comes out of a study of cytomegalovirus exposure and HLA in healthy donors. Study results and caveats: Later analysis identified a missense DCLRE1C variant that was linked to TCR beta V- and J-gene trimming. It was reported that TCR beta sequences correctly inferred the HLA-A and HLA-B alleles for most subjects. The listing of fewer than 200 TCR beta chains classed them as cytomegalovirus-associated.

In the PCR, 60 Vbeta and 13 Jbeta primers were used. Clones were read by immunoSEQ multiplex PCR, and TCRdb kept only the in-frame ones, dropping some. Of over 150,000 clones detected, 77% appear once; the ten largest clones hold 3.7%. This clone came up a few times. The target antigen is unknown. CDR1 is MDHEN, CDR2 SYDVKM, per germline. The CDR3 consists of 13 residues. V lost 5 bases and J lost 8, with 13 bases in between. Material: PBMCs. The sequence derives from a woman aged 55-69 years in good health and CMV-seropositive. The genes are TRBV28 and TRBJ1-5; no clear D. Written as DNA, the CDR3 is TGTGCCAGCAGTCTGGCGGGGATGAAGCCCCAGCATTTT. This codes for CASSLAGMKPQHF. The full variable domain, in which reference TRBV28 and TRBJ1-5 provide the parts outside the CDR3, is DVKVTQSSRYLVKRTGEKVFLECVQDMDHENMFWYRQDPGLGLRLIYFSYDVKMKEKGDIPEGYSVSREKKERFSLILESASTNQTSMYLCASSLAGMKPQHFGDGTRLSIL.